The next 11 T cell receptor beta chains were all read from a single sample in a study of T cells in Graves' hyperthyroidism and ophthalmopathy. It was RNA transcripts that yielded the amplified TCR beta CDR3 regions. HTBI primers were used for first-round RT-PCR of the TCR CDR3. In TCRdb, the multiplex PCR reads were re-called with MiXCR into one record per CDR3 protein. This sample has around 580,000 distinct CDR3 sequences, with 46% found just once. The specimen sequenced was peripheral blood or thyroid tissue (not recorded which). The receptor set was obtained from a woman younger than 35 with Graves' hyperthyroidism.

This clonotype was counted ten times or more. CDR3 loop: CAWSPNLRRNYGYTF. In DNA, the CDR3 is TGTGCCTGGAGTCCAAACCTACGACGAAACTATGGCTACACCTTC. The chain combines TRBV30 with TRBJ1-2, with unresolved D. The V and J ends lost 2 bases and 2 bases respectively, with 15 bases between them. CDR1 and CDR2 from the germline V gene are GTSNPN and SVGIG (reference sequence). The CDR3 contains 15 residues.

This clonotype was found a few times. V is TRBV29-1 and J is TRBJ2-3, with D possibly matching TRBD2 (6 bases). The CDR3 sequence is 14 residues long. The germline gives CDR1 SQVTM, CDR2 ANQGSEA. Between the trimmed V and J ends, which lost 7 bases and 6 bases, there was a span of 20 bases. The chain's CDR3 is CSGQALAESDTQYF. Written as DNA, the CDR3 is TGCAGCGGTCAAGCACTAGCCGAATCCGATACGCAGTATTTT.

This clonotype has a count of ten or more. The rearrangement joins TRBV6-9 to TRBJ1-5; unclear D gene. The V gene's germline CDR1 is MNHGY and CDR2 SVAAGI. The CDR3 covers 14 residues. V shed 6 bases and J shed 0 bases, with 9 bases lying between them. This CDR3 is CASRDLFSNQPQHF. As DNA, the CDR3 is TGTGCCAGCAGGGACCTTTTTAGCAATCAGCCCCAGCATTTT.

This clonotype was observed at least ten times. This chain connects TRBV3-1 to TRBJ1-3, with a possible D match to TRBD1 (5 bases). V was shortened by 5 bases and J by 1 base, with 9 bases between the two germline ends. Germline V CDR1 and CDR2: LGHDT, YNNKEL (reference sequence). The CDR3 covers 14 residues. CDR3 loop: CASSDDSSGNTIYF. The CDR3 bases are TGTGCCAGCAGCGATGACAGTTCTGGAAACACCATATATTTT. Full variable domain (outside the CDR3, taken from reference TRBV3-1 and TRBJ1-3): DTAVSQTPKYLVTQMGNDKSIKCEQNLGHDTMYWYKQDSKKFLKIMFSYNNKELIINETVPNRFSPKSPDKAHLNLHINSLELGDSAVYFCASSDDSSGNTIYFGEGSWLTVV.

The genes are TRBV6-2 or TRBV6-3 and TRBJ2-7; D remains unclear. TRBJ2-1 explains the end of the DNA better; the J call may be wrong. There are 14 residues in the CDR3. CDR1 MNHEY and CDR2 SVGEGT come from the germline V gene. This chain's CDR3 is CASSYSASRHEQFF. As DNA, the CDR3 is TGTGCCAGCAGTTACTCGGCCAGCCGCCATGAGCAGTTCTTC.

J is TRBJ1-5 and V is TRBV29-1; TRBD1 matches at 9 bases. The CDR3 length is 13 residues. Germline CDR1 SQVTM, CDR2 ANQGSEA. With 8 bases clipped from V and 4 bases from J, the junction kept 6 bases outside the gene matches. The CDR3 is CSQGQGKNQPQHF. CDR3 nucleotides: TGCAGCCAAGGACAGGGGAAAAATCAGCCCCAGCATTTT.

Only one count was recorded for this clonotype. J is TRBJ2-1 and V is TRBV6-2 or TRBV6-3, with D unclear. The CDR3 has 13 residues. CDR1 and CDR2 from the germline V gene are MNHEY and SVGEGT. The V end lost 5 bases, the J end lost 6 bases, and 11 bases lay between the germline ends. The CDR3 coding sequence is TGTGCCAGCAGTGTGATGGGTGCCAATGAGCAGTTCTTC. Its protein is CASSVMGANEQFF.

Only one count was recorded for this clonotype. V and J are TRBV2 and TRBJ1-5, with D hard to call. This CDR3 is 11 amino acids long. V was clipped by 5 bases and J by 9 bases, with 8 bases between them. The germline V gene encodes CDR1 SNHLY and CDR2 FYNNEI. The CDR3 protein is CASSPLLPQHF. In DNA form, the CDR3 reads TGTGCCAGCAGTCCCTTGCTGCCCCAGCATTTT.

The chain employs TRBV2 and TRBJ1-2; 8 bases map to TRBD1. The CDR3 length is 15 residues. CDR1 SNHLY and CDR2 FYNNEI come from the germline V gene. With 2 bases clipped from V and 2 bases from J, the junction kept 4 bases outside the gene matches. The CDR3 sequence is CASSESQGANYGYTF. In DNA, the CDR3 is TGTGCCAGCAGTGAATCGCAGGGGGCAAACTATGGCTACACCTTC.

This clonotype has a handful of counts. The CDR3 nucleotides read TGTGCCAGCAGACTAGCGGGAGGGCCAAACGAGCAGTACTTC. Amino acids: CASRLAGGPNEQYF. The chain couples TRBV27 to TRBJ2-7; 13 bases fit TRBD2. CDR1 is MNHEY, CDR2 SMNVEV, per germline (reference sequence). V shed 6 bases and J 5 bases; nucleotides not matched to a gene: 4. The CDR3 contains 14 residues.

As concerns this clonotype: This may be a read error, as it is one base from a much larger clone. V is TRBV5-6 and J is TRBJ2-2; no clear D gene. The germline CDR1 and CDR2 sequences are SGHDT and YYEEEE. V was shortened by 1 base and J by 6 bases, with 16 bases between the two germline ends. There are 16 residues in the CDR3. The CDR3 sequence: CASSLWLDRSSGELFF. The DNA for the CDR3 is TGTGCCAGCAGCTTGTGGCTAGACCGCTCATCCGGGGAGCTGTTTTTT.